Listed below are T cell receptor beta chains from one sample, sequenced in a study of T cells in Graves' hyperthyroidism and ophthalmopathy. TCRdb itself ran the multiplex PCR reads through MiXCR, one entry per CDR3 protein. The sample includes some 600,000 distinct CDR3 sequences, approximately 15% of them seen just once. Sequencing was carried out using blood. The receptors originated from a woman in her twenties or thirties with Graves' hyperthyroidism that later progressed to Graves' ophthalmopathy. Each CDR3 is given with its conserved first and last residue. D genes are given only for firm matches. Clone size is not always given. Where it is, it says once, few, many or a class for expanded clones.

V,size,D,J,DNA,CDR3
TRBV9,many,TRBD1,TRBJ1-1,TGTGCCAGCAGCGTCGGGGACAGTCGGAGAGGGGGAACTGAAGCTTTCTTT,CASSVGDSRRGGTEAFF
TRBV5-1,few,TRBD2,TRBJ2-1,TGCGCCAGCAGCTGGGGACTAGCGGGAGGGGCCTACAATGAGCAGTTCTTC,CASSWGLAGGAYNEQFF
TRBV27,once,TRBD2,TRBJ2-7,TGTGCCAGCAGTTTCGGACTAGCGGGGGACAATGAGCAGTACTTC,CASSFGLAGDNEQYF
TRBV6-9,NA,TRBD2,TRBJ2-7,TGTGCCAGCAGTTCGGGGACTAGCGGGAGAAGTGGGCAGTACTTC,CASSSGTSGRSGQYF
TRBV12-3/TRBV12-4,many,NA,TRBJ2-3,TGTGCCAGCAGTCCGACGACTAGCACAGATACGCAGTATTTT,CASSPTTSTDTQYF
TRBV15,NA,NA,TRBJ1-2,TGTGCCACCAGCCCCGACATTGACTATGGCTACACCTTC,CATSPDIDYGYTF
TRBV28,many,TRBD2,TRBJ2-1,TGTGCCAGCAGGACTAGCGGGGCGTACAATGAGCAGTTCTTC,CASRTSGAYNEQFF
TRBV12-3/TRBV12-4,many,NA,TRBJ1-5,TGTGCCAGCAGTTTTCGCACAGGGAGCAATCAGCCCCAGCATTTT,CASSFRTGSNQPQHF
TRBV7-9,NA,NA,TRBJ1-1,TGTGCCAGCAGCCCCCGGGTCGGTGAAGCTTTCTTT,CASSPRVGEAFF
TRBV7-2,few,TRBD1,TRBJ1-1,TGTGCCAGCAGCTTTTCGGGACAGGGAGGCACTGAAGCTTTCTTT,CASSFSGQGGTEAFF
TRBV5-1,few,NA,TRBJ1-1,TGTGCCAGCAGCCCCTCCCGGGCGGGGACTGAAGCTTTCTTT,CASSPSRAGTEAFF
TRBV20-1,many,TRBD2,TRBJ2-2,TGCAGTGCTTTAGGACTAGCGGGAGCCTCGAACACCGGGGAGCTGTTTTTT,CSALGLAGASNTGELFF
TRBV7-9,many,NA,TRBJ2-3,TGTGCCAGCAGCCCCCCCGGAGCGGTAGATACGCAGTATTTT,CASSPPGAVDTQYF